Following are 32 T cell receptor beta chains from one sample sequenced in a study of CD8+ T cells in alopecia areata. Regarding treatment: oral pan-JAK inhibitor, 5-10 mg twice daily. Once RNA had been extracted, it was reverse transcribed into cDNA to act as the sequencing template. The table came from immunoSEQ multiplex PCR; TCRdb's copy has only in-frame clones and leaves some out. The sample records roughly 200,000 clones, 40% to 65% being singletons. The sample consisted of CD8+ T cells sorted from blood, taken at week 24, from a patient treated with tofacitinib. The receptors come from a human donor with alopecia areata.

The chain uses TRBV7-2 and TRBJ2-3; 8 bases align to TRBD1. Germline V gene data show CDR1 as SGHTA and CDR2 as FQGNSA. V trimming: 2 bases; J trimming: 6 bases; junction bases outside the gene matches: 7. CDR3 length: 15 amino acids. The CDR3 is CASSLQDRASDTQYF. CDR3 coding DNA: TGTGCCAGCAGCTTACAGGACAGGGCCTCGGATACGCAGTATTTT.

This clone appeared a few times. The chain has TRBV29-1 and TRBJ1-2; unclear D gene. Trimming left V 2 bases short and J 4 bases short, with 17 bases between. Germline V gene lookup returns CDR1 SQVTM and CDR2 ANQGSEA. This CDR3 contains 15 residues. In DNA, the CDR3 is TGCAGCGTTGAAAAAAGCCCGCTAGAACTCTATGGCTACACCTTC. It encodes CSVEKSPLELYGYTF.

The J gene is TRBJ1-1, the V gene TRBV4-3; D possibly corresponds to TRBD1 (5 bases). Per germline, CDR1 LGHNA and CDR2 YSLEER. V dropped 0 bases and J dropped 0 bases, with 8 bases sitting between them. The CDR3 is 15 residues long. CDR3 sequence: CASSQDSGVNTEAFF. CDR3 nucleotides: TGCGCCAGCAGCCAAGATTCGGGGGTGAACACTGAAGCTTTCTTT.

The chain joins TRBV5-6 to TRBJ1-1; a possible D gene is TRBD1 (5 bases). The CDR3 loop spans 14 amino acids. Germline V lookup: CDR1 SGHDT, CDR2 YYEEEE. V lost 2 bases to trimming and J lost 1 base, with 9 bases between them. The CDR3 bases are TGTGCCAGCAGCTTTGGGACGGGGAACACTGAAGCTTTCTTT. Translation: CASSFGTGNTEAFF.

This clone was seen more than once but under ten times. The CDR3 loop is CSATDRARTSGYTF. CDR3 sequence (DNA): TGCAGCGCAACCGACAGGGCTAGAACGAGTGGCTACACCTTC. The rearrangement uses TRBV29-1 and TRBJ1-2; the match to TRBD1 covers 7 bases. The CDR3 runs 14 residues. Losses at the gene ends were 7 bases for V and 7 bases for J; bases not matched to a gene: 15. Germline-derived CDR1 and CDR2 are SQVTM and ANQGSEA.

This chain connects TRBV27 to TRBJ2-2; D gene unclear. The CDR3 sequence is 11 residues long. Germline CDR1 and CDR2: MNHEY and SMNVEV (reference sequence). V was trimmed by 7 bases and J by 2 bases, leaving 2 bases between them. CDR3 sequence (DNA): TGTGCCAGCAAAAACACCGGGGAGCTGTTTTTT. It codes for CASKNTGELFF.

This rearrangement joins TRBV5-1 to TRBJ1-1; a possible D gene is TRBD1 (6 bases). This CDR3 is 13 amino acids long. From germline, CDR1 is SGHRS and CDR2 YFSETQ. The ends were cut back, 0 bases at V and 6 bases at J, with 9 bases in the middle. The CDR3 region is CASSLVGGSEAFF. The DNA for the CDR3 is TGCGCCAGCAGCTTGGTGGGGGGCTCTGAAGCTTTCTTT.

This clone was seen only a few times. The rearrangement links TRBV29-1 to TRBJ1-1, with no clear D. The CDR3 loop spans 12 amino acids. Germline CDR1 and CDR2: SQVTM and ANQGSEA. The V end lost 0 bases, the J end lost 7 bases, and 9 bases lay between the germline ends. The CDR3 loop is CSVEDDRLEAFF. The DNA of the CDR3 is TGCAGCGTTGAAGATGATAGACTTGAAGCTTTCTTT.

In this sample, this clone turned up once. The chain recombines TRBV30 with TRBJ2-7; TRBD2 aligns across 7 bases. The CDR3 spans 13 residues. Germline trimming cut 2 bases from V and 5 bases from J; bases unmatched to any gene: 6. CDR1 is GTSNPN, CDR2 SVGIG, per germline (reference sequence). The chain's CDR3 is CAWSHDRGDEQYF. CDR3 bases: TGTGCCTGGAGTCATGATCGGGGGGACGAGCAGTACTTC.

This clone was recorded only once. The chain recombines TRBV4-1 with TRBJ2-2; D gene unclear. Germline assignment: CDR1 MGHRA and CDR2 YSYEKL. The length of the CDR3 is 12 residues. V was cut by 3 bases and J by 6 bases, with 5 bases left in between. The CDR3 reads CASSHRAGELFF. DNA for the CDR3: TGCGCCAGCAGCCATAGGGCCGGGGAGCTGTTTTTT.

This clone was seen more than once but under ten times. The V call is TRBV30, the J call TRBJ2-2; no reliable D call. Trimming stripped 0 bases from V and 3 bases from J, with 2 bases between. Germline loops: CDR1 GTSNPN, CDR2 SVGIG (reference sequence). The CDR3 is 12 residues long. This chain's CDR3 is CAWSVDTGELFF. The CDR3 DNA follows: TGTGCCTGGAGTGTCGACACCGGGGAGCTGTTTTTT.

The genes are TRBV9 and TRBJ1-1; D is possibly TRBD1 (6 bases). CDR3 length: 15 residues. Germline-derived CDR1 and CDR2 are SGDLS and YYNGEE. V shed 0 bases and J shed 2 bases, with 11 bases lying between them. The chain's CDR3 is CASSVGEGVNTEAFF. The DNA for the CDR3 is TGTGCCAGCAGCGTAGGGGAGGGGGTAAACACTGAAGCTTTCTTT.

This chain links TRBV14 with TRBJ1-5; the D gene is possibly TRBD1 (5 bases). Germline values: CDR1 SGHDN, CDR2 FVKESK. This CDR3 comprises 15 residues. V was clipped by 3 bases and J by 0 bases, with 9 bases between them. The CDR3 region has the DNA TGTGCCAGCAGCCATCTTCAGGGTAGCAATCAGCCCCAGCATTTT. It yields the protein CASSHLQGSNQPQHF. Together with reference TRBV14 and TRBJ1-5, the CDR3 gives the full variable domain: EAGVTQFPSHSVIEKGQTVTLRCDPISGHDNLYWYRRVMGKEIKFLLHFVKESKQDESGMPNNRFLAERTGGTYSTLKVQPAELEDSGVYFCASSHLQGSNQPQHFGDGTRLSIL.

The J gene is TRBJ2-5, the V gene TRBV10-3; 12 nucleotides match TRBD2. CDR1 is ENHRY, CDR2 SYGVKD, per germline. The CDR3 runs 16 residues. The J segment lost 0 bases and the V segment lost 4 bases, leaving 3 bases of the junction unmatched. This CDR3 is CAISGRLAGDQETQYF. In DNA, the CDR3 is TGTGCCATCAGTGGGCGACTAGCGGGGGACCAAGAGACCCAGTACTTC.

The V and J genes are TRBV5-1 and TRBJ2-7; 12 nucleotides line up with TRBD1. Germline V gene lookup returns CDR1 SGHRS and CDR2 YFSETQ. With 2 bases clipped from V and 6 bases from J, the junction kept 6 bases outside the gene matches. The CDR3 runs 15 residues. This CDR3 is CASSLIPGQGAEQYF. CDR3 DNA sequence: TGCGCCAGCAGCTTAATACCGGGACAGGGGGCCGAGCAGTACTTC.

V is TRBV30 and J is TRBJ1-5; 7 positions agree with TRBD1. The CDR3 extends over 14 amino acids. Germline CDR1 is GTSNPN and CDR2 is SVGIG (reference sequence). V dropped 0 bases and J dropped 6; count of bases not matched to a gene: 5. In nucleotides, the CDR3 is TGTGCCTGGAGTGTAGGGGCAGGGGGTCAGCCCCAGCATTTT. It codes for CAWSVGAGGQPQHF.

The chain is built from TRBV29-1 and TRBJ1-2; 12 nucleotides agree with TRBD1. Germline lookup yields CDR1 SQVTM and CDR2 ANQGSEA. J gave up 0 bases and V 3 bases, and 5 bases lay outside the gene matches. CDR3 length: 16 amino acids. CDR3: CSVDGTGGDPNYGYTF. DNA of the CDR3: TGCAGCGTTGATGGGACAGGGGGCGACCCTAACTATGGCTACACCTTC. Variable domain in full (rest from reference TRBV29-1 and TRBJ1-2): SAVISQKPSRDICQRGTSLTIQCQVDSQVTMMFWYRQQPGQSLTLIATANQGSEATYESGFVIDKFPISRPNLTFSTLTVSNMSPEDSSIYLCSVDGTGGDPNYGYTFGSGTRLTVV.

This rearrangement joins TRBV7-6 to TRBJ1-6, with a tentative D call TRBD1 (5 bases). The germline V gene encodes CDR1 SGHVS and CDR2 FNYEAQ. The CDR3 has 14 amino acids. Trimming shortened V by 5 bases and J by 4 bases, and 9 bases separated the two germline ends. CDR3 DNA: TGTGCCAGCAGCCCATCAGGGTATAATTCACCCCTCCACTTT. Translating gives CASSPSGYNSPLHF.

The CDR3 reads CASSYLTGGRETQYF. The CDR3 DNA follows: TGTGCCAGCAGTTATCTGACAGGGGGCAGAGAGACCCAGTACTTC. This chain links TRBV6-5 with TRBJ2-5; 10 positions agree with TRBD1. J was trimmed by 4 bases and V by 3 bases; bases with no gene match: 5. The CDR3 is 15 residues long. Germline V lookup: CDR1 MNHEY, CDR2 SVGAGI.

CDR3 sequence: CASSQDGERAFF. The CDR3 DNA is TGCGCCAGCAGCCAAGATGGGGAACGCGCTTTCTTT. The chain recombines TRBV4-1 with TRBJ1-1, with D hard to call. This CDR3 spans 12 amino acids. Trimming shortened V by 0 bases and J by 11 bases, and 10 bases separated the two germline ends. Germline CDR1 reads MGHRA; CDR2 reads YSYEKL.

Worth noting for this clone: Other nucleotide sequences in the sample specify the same CDR3. V usage is TRBV18 and J usage is TRBJ2-7; no clear D. Germline CDR1 reads KGHSH; CDR2 reads LQKENI. The CDR3 is 13 residues long. Trimming took off 0 bases at V and 1 base at J, with 4 bases between the two ends. The CDR3: CASSPPGSYEQYF. Written as DNA, the CDR3 is TGTGCCAGCTCACCACCGGGATCCTACGAGCAGTACTTC.

V gene TRBV30 combines with J gene TRBJ2-7; 8 nucleotides agree with TRBD1. The CDR3 runs to 14 residues. CDR1 is GTSNPN, CDR2 SVGIG, per germline (reference sequence). V lost 4 bases, J lost 0 bases, and 5 bases stayed unmatched. CDR3 region: CAWTVGTGSYEQYF. The CDR3 coding sequence is TGTGCCTGGACTGTTGGGACAGGCTCCTACGAGCAGTACTTC. The full variable domain, its missing parts supplied by reference TRBV30 and TRBJ2-7, is SQTIHQWPATLVQPVGSPLSLECTVEGTSNPNLYWYRQAAGRGLQLLFYSVGIGQISSEVPQNLSASRPQDRQFILSSKKLLLSDSGFYLCAWTVGTGSYEQYFGPGTRLTVT.

V usage is TRBV30 and J usage is TRBJ1-1, with D maybe TRBD1 (5 bases). Germline V lookup: CDR1 GTSNPN, CDR2 SVGIG (reference sequence). Trimming left V 5 bases short and J 4 bases short, with 8 bases between. There are 11 residues in the CDR3. The chain's CDR3 is CAWGGSTEAFF. DNA for the CDR3: TGTGCCTGGGGGGGAAGCACTGAAGCTTTCTTT.

J is TRBJ1-2 and V is TRBV29-1; a possible D gene is TRBD1 (5 bases). Germline CDR1 SQVTM, CDR2 ANQGSEA. CDR3 size: 11 residues. V was cut by 6 bases and J by 7 bases, with 12 bases left in between. DNA of the CDR3: TGCAGCGTCGATATGGGGGTTGGCTACACCTTC. This encodes CSVDMGVGYTF.

The chain has TRBV10-3 and TRBJ1-6, with D maybe TRBD1 (6 bases). CDR1 and CDR2 from the germline V gene are ENHRY and SYGVKD. CDR3 length: 17 residues. V was clipped by 0 bases and J by 5 bases, with 14 bases between them. The CDR3 DNA reads as TGTGCCATCAGTGAGTCGATAGACAGGATTGATAATTCACCCCTCCACTTT. Translated: CAISESIDRIDNSPLHF.

This clone came up a few times. The chain is built from TRBV7-8 and TRBJ2-5; no definite D call. The CDR3 totals 15 residues. Germline V gene data show CDR1 as SGHVS and CDR2 as FQNEAQ. V shed 2 bases and J shed 3 bases, with 13 bases lying between them. CDR3 DNA: TGTGCCAGCAGCTTACCAATCCCCCGGGAAGAGACCCAGTACTTC. This codes for CASSLPIPREETQYF.

This clone was observed a handful of times. The chain recombines TRBV7-8 with TRBJ1-1, with D unresolved. The CDR3 has 13 residues. Germline V gene data show CDR1 as SGHVS and CDR2 as FQNEAQ. V was cut by 0 bases and J by 1 base, with 3 bases left in between. CDR3 in DNA: TGTGCCAGCAGCTTAGCAGGGAACACTGAAGCTTTCTTT. It is translated as CASSLAGNTEAFF. Using reference TRBV7-8 and TRBJ1-1 for the parts outside the CDR3, the full variable domain is GAGVSQSPRYKVAKRGQDVALRCDPISGHVSLFWYQQALGQGPEFLTYFQNEAQLDKSGLPSDRFFAERPEGSVSTLKIQRTQQEDSAVYLCASSLAGNTEAFFGQGTRLTVV.

This rearrangement joins TRBV7-2 to TRBJ2-1; 15 nucleotides agree with TRBD2. The V and J ends lost 4 bases and 5 bases, in that order; junction bases with no gene match: 0. This CDR3 spans 15 amino acids. Germline-derived CDR1 and CDR2 are SGHTA and FQGNSA. CDR3 DNA: TGTGCCAGCAGCTGGACTAGCGGGGGGGACAATGAGCAGTTCTTC. This gives the protein CASSWTSGGDNEQFF.

The chain carries TRBV11-2 and TRBJ2-7; TRBD2 might be the D (5 bases). The CDR3 has 14 amino acids. The V end was cut by 5 bases, the J end by 2 bases, with 13 bases between. Germline values: CDR1 SGHAT, CDR2 FQNNGV. The CDR3 DNA follows: TGTGCCAGCAGCACGGACTTCTCCCCCTACGAGCAGTACTTC. Translated, it gives CASSTDFSPYEQYF.

V and J are TRBV13 and TRBJ2-1; 7 nucleotides match TRBD2. Germline CDR1 is PRHDT and CDR2 is FYEKMQ (reference sequence). CDR3 length: 15 amino acids. With 2 bases clipped from V and 7 bases from J, the junction kept 8 bases outside the gene matches. CDR3 nucleotides: TGTGCCAGCAGCTTAAGGCCAGGGACTACAAATGAGCAGTTCTTC. The encoded protein is CASSLRPGTTNEQFF.

This sequence joins TRBV2 and TRBJ2-7, with D hard to call. CDR3 length: 12 residues. Germline CDR1 and CDR2: SNHLY and FYNNEI. Trimming cost V 5 bases and J 4 bases, with 9 bases left between them. CDR3 residues: CASSTSPYEQYF. The CDR3 nucleotides are TGTGCCAGCAGTACCTCCCCTTACGAGCAGTACTTC. Full variable domain (remainder filled in from reference TRBV2 and TRBJ2-7): EPEVTQTPSHQVTQMGQEVILRCVPISNHLYFYWYRQILGQKVEFLVSFYNNEISEKSEIFDDQFSVERPDGSNFTLKIRSTKLEDSAMYFCASSTSPYEQYFGPGTRLTVT.

V and J are TRBV5-1 and TRBJ2-3; D is possibly TRBD1 or TRBD2 (5 bases each). The CDR3 length is 15 residues. Germline V gene sequence: CDR1 SGHRS, CDR2 YFSETQ. V dropped 4 bases and J dropped 3 bases, with 15 bases sitting between them. CDR3 sequence (DNA): TGCGCCAGCAGCCACCGGGACGGATGGACAGATACGCAGTATTTT. It yields the protein CASSHRDGWTDTQYF.